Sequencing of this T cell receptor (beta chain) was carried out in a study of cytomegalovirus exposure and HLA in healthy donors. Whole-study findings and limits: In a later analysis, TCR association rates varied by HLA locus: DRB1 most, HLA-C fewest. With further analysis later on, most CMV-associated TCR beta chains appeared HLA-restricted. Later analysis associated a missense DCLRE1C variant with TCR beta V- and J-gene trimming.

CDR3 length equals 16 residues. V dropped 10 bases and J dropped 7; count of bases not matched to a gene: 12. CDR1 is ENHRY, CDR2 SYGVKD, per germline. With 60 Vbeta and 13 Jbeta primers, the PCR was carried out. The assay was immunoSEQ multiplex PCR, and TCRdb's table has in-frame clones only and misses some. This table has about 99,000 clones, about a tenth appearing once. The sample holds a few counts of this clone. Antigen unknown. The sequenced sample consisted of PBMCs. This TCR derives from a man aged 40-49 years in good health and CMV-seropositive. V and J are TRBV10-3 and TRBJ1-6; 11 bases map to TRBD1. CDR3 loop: CATEGSGTGGNSPLHF. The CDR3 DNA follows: TGTGCCACCGAAGGATCCGGGACAGGGGGGAATTCACCCCTCCACTTT.